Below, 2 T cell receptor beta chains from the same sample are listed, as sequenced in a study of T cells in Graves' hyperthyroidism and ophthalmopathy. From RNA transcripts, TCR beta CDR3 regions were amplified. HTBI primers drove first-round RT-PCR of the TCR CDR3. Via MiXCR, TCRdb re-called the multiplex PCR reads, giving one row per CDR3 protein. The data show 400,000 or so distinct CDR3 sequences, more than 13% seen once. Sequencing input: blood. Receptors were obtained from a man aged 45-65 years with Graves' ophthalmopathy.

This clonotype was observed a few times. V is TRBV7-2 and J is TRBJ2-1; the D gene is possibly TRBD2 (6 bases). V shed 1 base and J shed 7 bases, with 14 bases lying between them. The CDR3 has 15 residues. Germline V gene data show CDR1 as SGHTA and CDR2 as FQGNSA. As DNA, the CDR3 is TGTGCCAGCAGCTTAGTATTTCTAGCGAGAAATGAGCAGTTCTTC. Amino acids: CASSLVFLARNEQFF. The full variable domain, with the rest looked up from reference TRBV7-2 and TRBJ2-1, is GAGVSQSPSNKVTEKGKDVELRCDPISGHTALYWYRQSLGQGLEFLIYFQGNSAPDKSGLPSDRFSAERTGGSVSTLTIQRTQQEDSAVYLCASSLVFLARNEQFFGPGTRLTVL.

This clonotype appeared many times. The CDR3 nucleotides are TGTGCCAGCAGTTTATTGGACACCATATATTTT. This encodes CASSLLDTIYF. The chain employs TRBV12-3 or TRBV12-4 and TRBJ1-3; D call uncertain. The CDR3 is made up of 11 amino acids. Trimming left V 2 bases short and J 8 bases short, with 4 bases between.